This TCR beta chain was observed in a study of blood T cell repertoires in COVID-19. Study context: Acute and convalescent COVID-19 samples came from the United States, Italy and Spain. From T cells, B-cell-depleted T cells, or PBMCs came the material, which was cDNA or gDNA.

Recruitment covered 20 to 25 US areas and drew participants whose ages spanned roughly 18 to 89 years. Clinical history as reported by participants underpinned cohort assignment. Clones were sequenced by immunoSEQ multiplex PCR, and TCRdb holds only the in-frame ones, with some missing. The repertoire has roughly 130,000 clones, approximately 85% of them found once; the top ten carry less than 4%. The CDR3 contains 18 residues. The chain links TRBV1 to TRBJ1-5; TRBD1 is taken as the D call from the table, unchecked against the DNA. TRBV1 has pseudogene status. The specimen was PBMCs or T cells enriched from blood (not recorded which). The receptor comes from a woman between 45 and 65 years old with acute COVID-19. CDR3 DNA: TGCACCAGCAGCGGCCCGGGACAGGGGACGGGGTGCAATCAGCCCCAGCATTTT. Its translation: CTSSGPGQGTGCNQPQHF.